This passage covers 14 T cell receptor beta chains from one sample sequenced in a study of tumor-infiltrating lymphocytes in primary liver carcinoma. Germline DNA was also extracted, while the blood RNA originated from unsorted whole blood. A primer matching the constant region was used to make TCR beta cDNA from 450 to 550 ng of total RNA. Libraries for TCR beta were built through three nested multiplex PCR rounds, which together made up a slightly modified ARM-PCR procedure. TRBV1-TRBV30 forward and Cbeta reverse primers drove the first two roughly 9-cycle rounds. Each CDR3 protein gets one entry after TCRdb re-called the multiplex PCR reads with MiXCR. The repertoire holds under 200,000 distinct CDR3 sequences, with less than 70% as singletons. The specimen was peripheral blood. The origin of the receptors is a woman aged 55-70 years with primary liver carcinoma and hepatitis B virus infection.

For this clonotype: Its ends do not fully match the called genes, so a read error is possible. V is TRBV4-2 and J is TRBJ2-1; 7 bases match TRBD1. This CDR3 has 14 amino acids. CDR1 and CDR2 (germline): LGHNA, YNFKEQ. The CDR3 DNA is TGTACCAGCAGCCAAGATATGGGAGACAGGGTCACGTTCTTC. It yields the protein CTSSQDMGDRVTFF.

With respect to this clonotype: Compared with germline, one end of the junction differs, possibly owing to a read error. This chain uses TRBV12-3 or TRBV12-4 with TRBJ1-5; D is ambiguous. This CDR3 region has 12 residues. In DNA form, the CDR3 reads TGTGCCGGCAGTGACCTCTCGAGGCCCCAGCATTTT. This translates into CAGSDLSRPQHF.

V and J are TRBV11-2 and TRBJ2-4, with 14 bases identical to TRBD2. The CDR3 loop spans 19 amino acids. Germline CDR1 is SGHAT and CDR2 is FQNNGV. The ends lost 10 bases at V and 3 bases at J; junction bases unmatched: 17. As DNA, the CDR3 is TGTGCCATCAACCCTCGACTAGCGGGAGGGCCTCGAATCAAAAACATTCAGTACTTC. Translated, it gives CAINPRLAGGPRIKNIQYF.

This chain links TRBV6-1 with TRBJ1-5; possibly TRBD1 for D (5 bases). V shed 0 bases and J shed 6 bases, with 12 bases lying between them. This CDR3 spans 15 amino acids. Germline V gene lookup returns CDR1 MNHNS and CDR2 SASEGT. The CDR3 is CASSEAAGASQPQHF. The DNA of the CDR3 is TGTGCCAGCAGTGAAGCGGCCGGGGCATCTCAGCCCCAGCATTTT.

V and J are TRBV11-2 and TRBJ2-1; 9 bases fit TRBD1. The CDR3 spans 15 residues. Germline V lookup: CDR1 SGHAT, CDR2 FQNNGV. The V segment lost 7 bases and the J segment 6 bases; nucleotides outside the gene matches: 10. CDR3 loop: CASNFDRGKGNEQFF. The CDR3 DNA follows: TGTGCCAGCAATTTCGACAGGGGGAAGGGCAATGAGCAGTTCTTC. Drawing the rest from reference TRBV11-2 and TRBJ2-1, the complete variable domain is EAGVAQSPRYKIIEKRQSVAFWCNPISGHATLYWYQQILGQGPKLLIQFQNNGVVDDSQLPKDRFSAERLKGVDSTLKIQPAKLEDSAVYLCASNFDRGKGNEQFFGPGTRLTVL.

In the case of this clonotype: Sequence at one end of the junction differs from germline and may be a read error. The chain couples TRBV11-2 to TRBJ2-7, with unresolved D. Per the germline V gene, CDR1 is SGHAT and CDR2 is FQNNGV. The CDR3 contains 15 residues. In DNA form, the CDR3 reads TGTGCCAGCAACTTAGGTGCGGTAGGTGGCTACGAGCAGTACTTC. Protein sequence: CASNLGAVGGYEQYF.

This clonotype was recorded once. The CDR3 nucleotides read TGCAGCGTCCACCCGGCTAGCAGGACGTCCCGAAAGCGTGTGCAGTTCTTC. Encoded protein: CSVHPASRTSRKRVQFF. The gene calls are TRBV29-1 and TRBJ2-1; tentative D call: TRBD2 (5 bases). This CDR3 spans 17 amino acids. The V and J ends lost 6 bases and 12 bases respectively, with 33 bases between them. The V gene's germline CDR1 is SQVTM and CDR2 ANQGSEA.

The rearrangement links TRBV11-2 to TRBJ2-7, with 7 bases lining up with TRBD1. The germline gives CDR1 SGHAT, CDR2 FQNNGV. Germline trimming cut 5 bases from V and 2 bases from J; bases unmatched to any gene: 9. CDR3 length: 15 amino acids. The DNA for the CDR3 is TGTGCCAGCAGCGCTGACCGAGACAGGGCCTACGAGCAGTACTTC. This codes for CASSADRDRAYEQYF.

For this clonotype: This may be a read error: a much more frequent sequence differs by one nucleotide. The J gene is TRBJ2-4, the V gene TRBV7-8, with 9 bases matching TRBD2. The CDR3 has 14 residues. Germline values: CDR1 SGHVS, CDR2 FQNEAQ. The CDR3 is CTSRETSGKNIQYF. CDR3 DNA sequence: TGTACCAGCAGGGAGACTAGCGGTAAAAACATTCAGTACTTC.

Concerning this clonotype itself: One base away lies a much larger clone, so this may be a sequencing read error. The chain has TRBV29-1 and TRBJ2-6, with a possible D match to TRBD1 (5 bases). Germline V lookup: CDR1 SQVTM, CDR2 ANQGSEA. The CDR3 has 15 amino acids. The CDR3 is CSVRVDGSGANVPTF. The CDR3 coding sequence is TGCAGCGTTCGCGTGGACGGCTCTGGGGCCAACGTCCCGACTTTC.

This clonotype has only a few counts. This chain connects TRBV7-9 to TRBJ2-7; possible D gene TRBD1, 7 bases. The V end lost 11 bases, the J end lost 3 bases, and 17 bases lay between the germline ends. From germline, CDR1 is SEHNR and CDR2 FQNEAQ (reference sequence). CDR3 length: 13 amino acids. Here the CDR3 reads CALTGQGGYEQYF. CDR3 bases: TGTGCCCTCACGGGCCAGGGGGGCTACGAGCAGTACTTC. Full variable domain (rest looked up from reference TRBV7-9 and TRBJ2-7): DTGVSQNPRHKITKRGQNVTFRCDPISEHNRLYWYRQTLGQGPEFLTYFQNEAQLEKSRLLSDRFSAERPKGSFSTLEIQRTEQGDSAMYLCALTGQGGYEQYFGPGTRLTVT.

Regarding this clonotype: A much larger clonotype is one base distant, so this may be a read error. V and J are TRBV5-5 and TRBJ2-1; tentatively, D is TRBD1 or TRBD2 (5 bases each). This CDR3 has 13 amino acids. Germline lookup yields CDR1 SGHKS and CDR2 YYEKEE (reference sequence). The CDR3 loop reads CASNLGVVNEQFF. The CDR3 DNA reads TGTGCCAGCAACTTGGGGGTGGTGAATGAGCAGTTCTTC.

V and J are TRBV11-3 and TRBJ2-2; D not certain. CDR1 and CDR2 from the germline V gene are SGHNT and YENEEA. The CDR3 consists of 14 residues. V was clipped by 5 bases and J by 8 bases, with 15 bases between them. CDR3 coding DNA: TGTGCCAGCAGCCTCAGGCCCTTCACAGGGGAGCTGTTTTTT. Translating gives CASSLRPFTGELFF.

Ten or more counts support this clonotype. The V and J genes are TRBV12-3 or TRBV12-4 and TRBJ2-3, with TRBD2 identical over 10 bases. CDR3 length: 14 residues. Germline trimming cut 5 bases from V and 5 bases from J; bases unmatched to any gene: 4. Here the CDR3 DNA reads TGTGCCAGCAGTAATCAGCGGGAGGGAGATACGCAGTATTTT. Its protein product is CASSNQREGDTQYF.